The rows below give T cell receptor beta chains drawn from one sample of a study of blood T cell repertoires in COVID-19. The table came from immunoSEQ multiplex PCR; TCRdb's copy has only in-frame clones and leaves some out. The table lists around 67,000 clones, around 80% of them singletons. Sequences were obtained from peripheral blood. Receptor source: a human donor in a cohort sampled during active COVID-19. Both conserved end residues are part of each CDR3. A D gene is named only where the DNA matches it firmly.

D: .; V: TRBV28; J: TRBJ2-1; CDR3: CASSDSRNEQFF; DNA: TGTGCCAGCAGTGACAGTAGAAATGAGCAGTTCTTC
D: .; V: TRBV24-1; J: TRBJ2-1; CDR3: CATSDPAGEQFF; DNA: TGTGCCACCAGTGATCCCGCGGGGGAGCAGTTCTTC
D: .; V: TRBV6-5; J: TRBJ2-7; CDR3: CASSYSRLTYEQYF; DNA: TGTGCCAGCAGTTACTCCCGCCTAACCTACGAGCAGTACTTC
D: TRBD1; V: TRBV13; J: TRBJ2-7; CDR3: CASSRAGQGANEQYF; DNA: TGTGCCAGCAGCCGTGCCGGACAGGGGGCGAACGAGCAGTACTTC
D: .; V: TRBV6-6; J: TRBJ1-3; CDR3: CASSYGTTSGNTIYF; DNA: TGTGCCAGCAGTTACGGGACAACTTCTGGAAACACCATATATTTT
D: TRBD1; V: TRBV2; J: TRBJ1-1; CDR3: CASSGQGATEAFF; DNA: TGTGCCAGCAGCGGACAGGGGGCTACTGAAGCTTTCTTT
D: TRBD1; V: TRBV30; J: TRBJ1-1; CDR3: CAWTKQGGRVTEAFF; DNA: TGTGCCTGGACCAAACAGGGGGGGCGCGTCACTGAAGCTTTCTTT
D: .; V: TRBV7-2; J: TRBJ2-1; CDR3: CASSLAGVSYNEQFF; DNA: TGTGCCAGCAGCTTAGCGGGAGTCTCCTACAATGAGCAGTTCTTC
D: TRBD1; V: TRBV5-5; J: TRBJ1-3; CDR3: CASSDLRDRGSGNTIYF; DNA: TGTGCCAGCAGCGACCTCCGGGACAGGGGCTCTGGAAACACCATATATTTT
D: TRBD2; V: TRBV24-1; J: TRBJ2-1; CDR3: CATSDTLAISYNEQFF; DNA: TGTGCCACCAGTGACACACTAGCGATCTCCTACAATGAGCAGTTCTTC
D: TRBD1; V: TRBV30; J: TRBJ1-6; CDR3: CAWARGLNSPLHF; DNA: TGTGCCTGGGCCAGGGGGCTGAATTCACCCCTCCACTTT
D: TRBD1; V: TRBV7-9; J: TRBJ2-6; CDR3: CASSSGTAGANVLTF; DNA: TGTGCCAGCAGCTCAGGGACAGCCGGGGCCAACGTCCTGACTTTC
D: .; V: TRBV28; J: TRBJ1-5; CDR3: CASSLQGLLQPQHF; DNA: TGTGCCAGCAGTTTACAGGGGTTACTTCAGCCCCAGCATTTT
D: TRBD1; V: TRBV5-4; J: TRBJ2-7; CDR3: CASSPTGGESYEQYF; DNA: TGTGCCAGCAGTCCTACAGGGGGAGAATCCTACGAGCAGTACTTC
D: .; V: TRBV10-3; J: TRBJ1-2; CDR3: CAISEHPGYGYTF; DNA: TGTGCCATCAGTGAACACCCAGGGTATGGCTACACCTTC
D: TRBD1; V: TRBV2; J: TRBJ1-1; CDR3: CASTRQGANTEAFF; DNA: TGTGCCAGCACCAGACAGGGGGCGAACACTGAAGCTTTCTTT
D: .; V: TRBV6-1; J: TRBJ1-2; CDR3: CASSEVAVYGYTF; DNA: TGTGCCAGCAGTGAAGTAGCAGTCTATGGCTACACCTTC
D: TRBD1; V: TRBV27; J: TRBJ2-1; CDR3: CASSHTGGPYNEQFF; DNA: TGTGCCAGCAGCCATACAGGGGGTCCCTACAATGAGCAGTTCTTC
D: .; V: TRBV19; J: TRBJ2-1; CDR3: CASSIIGSSDEQFF; DNA: TGTGCCAGTAGTATAATCGGGAGTAGCGATGAGCAGTTCTTC
D: .; V: TRBV28; J: TRBJ2-5; CDR3: CASSSMRTQYF; DNA: TGTGCCAGCAGTTCGATGAGGACCCAGTACTTC